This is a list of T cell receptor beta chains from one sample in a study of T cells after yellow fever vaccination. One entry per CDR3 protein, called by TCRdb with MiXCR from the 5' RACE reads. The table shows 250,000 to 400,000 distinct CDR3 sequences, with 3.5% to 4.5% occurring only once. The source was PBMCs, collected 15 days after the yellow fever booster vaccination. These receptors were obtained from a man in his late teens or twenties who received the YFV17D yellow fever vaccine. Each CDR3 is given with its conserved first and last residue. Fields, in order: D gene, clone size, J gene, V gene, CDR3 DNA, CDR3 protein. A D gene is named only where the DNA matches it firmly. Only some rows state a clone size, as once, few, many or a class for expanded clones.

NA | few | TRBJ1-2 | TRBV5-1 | TGCGCCAGCAGCTTGGACATTGACCACGAGGGGTATGGCTACACCTTC | CASSLDIDHEGYGYTF
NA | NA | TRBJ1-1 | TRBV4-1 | TGCGCCAGCAGCCAAGAGTTTGCGGGCACTGAAGCTTTCTTT | CASSQEFAGTEAFF
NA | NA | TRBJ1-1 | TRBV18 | TGTGCCAGCTCACCAGACAGGAGCATGTTGAACACTGAAGCTTTCTTT | CASSPDRSMLNTEAFF
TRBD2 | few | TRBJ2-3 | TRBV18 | TGTGCCAGCTCAGCGGGACTAGCGACAGATACGCAGTATTTT | CASSAGLATDTQYF
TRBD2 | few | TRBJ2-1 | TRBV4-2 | TGTGCCAGCAGCCAAGAGACTAGCGGGGGGGCATGGGAGCAGTTCTTC | CASSQETSGGAWEQFF
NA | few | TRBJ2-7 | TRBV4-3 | TGCGCCAGCAGCCAAGGGCGCGGGGCCTACGAGCAGTACTTC | CASSQGRGAYEQYF
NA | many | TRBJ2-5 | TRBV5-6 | TGTGCCAGCAGACCCAAGGGAGGCCACCAAGAGACCCAGTACTTC | CASRPKGGHQETQYF
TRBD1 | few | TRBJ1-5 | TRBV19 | TGTGCCAGTAGGGGACAGGTGCCCCATCAGCCCCAGCATTTT | CASRGQVPHQPQHF
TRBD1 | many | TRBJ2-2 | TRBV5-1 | TGCGCCAGCAGCTTGGCAGGGGGCGGCAACACCGGGGAGCTGTTTTTT | CASSLAGGGNTGELFF
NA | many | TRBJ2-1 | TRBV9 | TGTGCCAGCAGCGTAGAGGGGCGGGGGCCACTTAATGAGCAGTTCTTC | CASSVEGRGPLNEQFF
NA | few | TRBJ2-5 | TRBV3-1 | TGTGCCAGCAGCGAGGTGGAACAAGAGACCCAGTACTTC | CASSEVEQETQYF
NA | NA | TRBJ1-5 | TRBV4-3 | TGCGCCAGCAGCCAAGAACTAGGTCAGCCCCAGCATTTT | CASSQELGQPQHF
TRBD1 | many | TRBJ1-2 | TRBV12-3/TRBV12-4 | TGTGCCAGCAGCTTCCAGGGGGCCTATGGCTACACCTTC | CASSFQGAYGYTF
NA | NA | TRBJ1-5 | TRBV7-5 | NA | CISVPEAQDRDSGQPQHF
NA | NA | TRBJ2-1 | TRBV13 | TGTGCCAGCAGTTCACAGTACAATGAGCAGTTCTTC | CASSSQYNEQFF
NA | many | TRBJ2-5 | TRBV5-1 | TGCGCCAGCGCAGGGGAAGAGACCCAGTACTTC | CASAGEETQYF
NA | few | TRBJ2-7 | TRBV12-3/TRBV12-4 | TGTGCCAGCAGCCCTCAAGTCTACGAGCAGTACTTC | CASSPQVYEQYF
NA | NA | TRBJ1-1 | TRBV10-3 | TGTGCCATCGCCAGGGTGTCCGACACTGAAGCTTTCTTT | CAIARVSDTEAFF
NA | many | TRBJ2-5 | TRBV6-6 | TGTGCCAGCAGTTCCATTGGGGAGACCCAGTACTTC | CASSSIGETQYF
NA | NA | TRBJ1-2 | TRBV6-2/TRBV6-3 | TGTGCCAGCGGTAACTCTCAACCTCTCTATGGCTACACCTTC | CASGNSQPLYGYTF
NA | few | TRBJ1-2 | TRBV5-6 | TGTGCCAGCGTATTATGGGGAACGTCGCAACGGGGCTACACCTTC | CASVLWGTSQRGYTF
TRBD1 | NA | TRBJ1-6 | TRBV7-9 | TGTGCCAGCAGCTCGACAGGGAGCTCCTATAATTCACCCCTCCACTTT | CASSSTGSSYNSPLHF
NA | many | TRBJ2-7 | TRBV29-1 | TGCAGCGCCTCAGGACTAGCAGGGGGGGACGAGCAGTACTTC | CSASGLAGGDEQYF
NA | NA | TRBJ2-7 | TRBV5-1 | TGCGCCAGCAGGGACCGGAGGTCGGAGCAGTACTTC | CASRDRRSEQYF
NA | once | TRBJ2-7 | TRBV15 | TGTGCCCGAAGGACCACCTACGAGCAGTACTTC | CARRTTYEQYF
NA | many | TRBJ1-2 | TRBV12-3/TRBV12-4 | TGTGCCAGCAGTTTGGCGGTCGGAGGACTTACGAGCTATGGCTACACCTTC | CASSLAVGGLTSYGYTF
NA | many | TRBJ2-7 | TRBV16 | TGTGCCAGCAGCCGGGTTGCGACAGGGAGGGAAGAGCAGTACTTC | CASSRVATGREEQYF
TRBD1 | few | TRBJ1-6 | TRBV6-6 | TGTGCCAGCAGTTCAACGGGCGGACAGGGTAATTCACCCCTCCACTTT | CASSSTGGQGNSPLHF